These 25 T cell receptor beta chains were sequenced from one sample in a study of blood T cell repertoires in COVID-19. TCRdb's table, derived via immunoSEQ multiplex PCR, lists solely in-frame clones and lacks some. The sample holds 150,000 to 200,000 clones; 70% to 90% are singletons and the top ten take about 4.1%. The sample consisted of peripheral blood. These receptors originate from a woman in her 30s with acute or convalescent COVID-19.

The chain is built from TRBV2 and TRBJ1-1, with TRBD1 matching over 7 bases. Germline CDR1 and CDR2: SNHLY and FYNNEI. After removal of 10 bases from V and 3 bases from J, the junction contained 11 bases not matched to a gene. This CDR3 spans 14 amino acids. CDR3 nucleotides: TGTGCCACCGACCCGACAGGGAAGGACACTGAAGCTTTCTTT. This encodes CATDPTGKDTEAFF. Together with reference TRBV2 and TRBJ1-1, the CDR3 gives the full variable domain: EPEVTQTPSHQVTQMGQEVILRCVPISNHLYFYWYRQILGQKVEFLVSFYNNEISEKSEIFDDQFSVERPDGSNFTLKIRSTKLEDSAMYFCATDPTGKDTEAFFGQGTRLTVV.

CDR3 coding DNA: TGTGCCAGCTCACCATTAGCGGGAGGGCTGGGGGAGCAGTACTTC. It is translated as CASSPLAGGLGEQYF. The chain employs TRBV18 and TRBJ2-7, with TRBD2 matching 11 bases. The junction had 7 bases not matched to a gene; V was cut back by 2 bases and J by 7 bases. Per the germline V gene, CDR1 is KGHSH and CDR2 is LQKENI. There are 15 residues in the CDR3.

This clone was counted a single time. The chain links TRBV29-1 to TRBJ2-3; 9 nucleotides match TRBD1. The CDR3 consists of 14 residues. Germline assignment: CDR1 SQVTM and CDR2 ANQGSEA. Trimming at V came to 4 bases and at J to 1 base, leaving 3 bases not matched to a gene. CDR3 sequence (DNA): TGCAGCGTTGGTACAGGGGGCCGCACAGATACGCAGTATTTT. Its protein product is CSVGTGGRTDTQYF.

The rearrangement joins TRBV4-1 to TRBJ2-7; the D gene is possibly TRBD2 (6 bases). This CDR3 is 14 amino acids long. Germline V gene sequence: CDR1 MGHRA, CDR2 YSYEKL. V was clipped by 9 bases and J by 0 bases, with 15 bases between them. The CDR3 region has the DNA TGCGCCAGTGCAGCGGGCCTTGGCTCCTACGAGCAGTACTTC. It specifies CASAAGLGSYEQYF.

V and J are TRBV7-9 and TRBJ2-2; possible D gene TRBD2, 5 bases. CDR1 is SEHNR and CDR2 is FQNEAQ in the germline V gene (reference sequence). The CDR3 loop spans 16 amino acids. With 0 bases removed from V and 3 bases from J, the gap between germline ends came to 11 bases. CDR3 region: CASSLAVGVDTGELFF. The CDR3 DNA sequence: TGTGCCAGCAGCTTAGCAGTGGGAGTCGACACCGGGGAGCTGTTTTTT.

The CDR3: CASSGTVSYNEQFF. The CDR3 DNA reads as TGCGCCAGCAGTGGGACTGTCTCCTACAATGAGCAGTTCTTC. The chain is built from TRBV5-1 and TRBJ2-1; weak D call: TRBD2 (6 bases). The CDR3 runs to 14 residues. Trimming removed 5 bases from V and 0 bases from J, with 9 bases in between. Germline V gives CDR1 SGHRS, CDR2 YFSETQ.

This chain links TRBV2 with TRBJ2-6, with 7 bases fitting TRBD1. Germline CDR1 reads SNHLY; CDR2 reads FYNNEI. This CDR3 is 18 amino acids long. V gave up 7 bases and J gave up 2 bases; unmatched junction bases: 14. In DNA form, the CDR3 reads TGTGCCAGCAATACGTCACAGGGGTTTGGGGCTGGGGCCAACGTCCTGACTTTC. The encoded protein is CASNTSQGFGAGANVLTF. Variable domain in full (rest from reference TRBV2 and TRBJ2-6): EPEVTQTPSHQVTQMGQEVILRCVPISNHLYFYWYRQILGQKVEFLVSFYNNEISEKSEIFDDQFSVERPDGSNFTLKIRSTKLEDSAMYFCASNTSQGFGAGANVLTFGAGSRLTVL.

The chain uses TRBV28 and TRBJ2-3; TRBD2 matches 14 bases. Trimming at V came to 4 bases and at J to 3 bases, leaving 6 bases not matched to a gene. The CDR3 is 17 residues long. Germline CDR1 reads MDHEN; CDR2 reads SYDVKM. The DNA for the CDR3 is TGTGCCAGCAGTTCCGCCGGGACTAGCGGGAGAACAGATACGCAGTATTTT. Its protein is CASSSAGTSGRTDTQYF.

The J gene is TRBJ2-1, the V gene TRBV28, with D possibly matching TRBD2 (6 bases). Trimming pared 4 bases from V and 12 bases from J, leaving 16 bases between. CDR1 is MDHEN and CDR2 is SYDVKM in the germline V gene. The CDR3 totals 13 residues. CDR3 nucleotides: TGTGCCAGCAGTTCGGAGGGATCGAGTGGGCAGTTCTTC. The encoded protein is CASSSEGSSGQFF.

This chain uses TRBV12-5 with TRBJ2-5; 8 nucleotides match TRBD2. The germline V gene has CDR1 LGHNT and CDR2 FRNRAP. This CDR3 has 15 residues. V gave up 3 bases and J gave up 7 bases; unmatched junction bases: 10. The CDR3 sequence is CASGFGSGTIGTQYF. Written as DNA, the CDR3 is TGTGCTAGTGGTTTTGGTAGCGGGACAATTGGGACCCAGTACTTC.

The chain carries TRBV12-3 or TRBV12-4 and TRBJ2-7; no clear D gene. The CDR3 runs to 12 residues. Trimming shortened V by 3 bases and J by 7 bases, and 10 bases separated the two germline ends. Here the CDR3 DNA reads TGTGCCAGCAGTTTTGCCTACGTGGAGCAGTACTTC. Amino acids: CASSFAYVEQYF.

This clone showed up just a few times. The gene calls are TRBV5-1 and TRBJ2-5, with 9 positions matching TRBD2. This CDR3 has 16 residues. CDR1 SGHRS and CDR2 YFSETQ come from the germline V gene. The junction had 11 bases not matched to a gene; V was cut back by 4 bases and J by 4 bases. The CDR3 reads CASSKSRGTSLETQYF. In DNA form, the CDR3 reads TGCGCCAGCAGCAAAAGCCGCGGGACTAGCCTAGAGACCCAGTACTTC.

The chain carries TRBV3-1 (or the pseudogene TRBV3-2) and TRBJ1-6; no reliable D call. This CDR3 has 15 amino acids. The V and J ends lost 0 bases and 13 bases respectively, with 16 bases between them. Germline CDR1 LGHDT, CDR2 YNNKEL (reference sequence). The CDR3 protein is CASSQDLYRNKPLHF. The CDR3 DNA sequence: TGTGCCAGCAGCCAAGATTTATACAGAAACAAGCCCCTCCACTTT.

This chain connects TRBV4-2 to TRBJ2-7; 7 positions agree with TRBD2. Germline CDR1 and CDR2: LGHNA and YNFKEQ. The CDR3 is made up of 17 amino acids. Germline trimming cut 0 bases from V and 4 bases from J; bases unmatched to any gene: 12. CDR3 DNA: TGTGCCAGCAGCCAAGAAGCGGGGTTGACCCCCTGGTACGAGCAGTACTTC. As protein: CASSQEAGLTPWYEQYF.

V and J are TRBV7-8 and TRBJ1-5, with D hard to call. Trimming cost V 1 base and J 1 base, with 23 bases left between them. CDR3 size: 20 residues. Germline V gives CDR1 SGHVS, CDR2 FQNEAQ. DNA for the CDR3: TGTGCCAGCAGCTTAGGCAGAAAGGGAGGGTCCTTTAGGAGCAATCAGCCCCAGCATTTT. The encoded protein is CASSLGRKGGSFRSNQPQHF.

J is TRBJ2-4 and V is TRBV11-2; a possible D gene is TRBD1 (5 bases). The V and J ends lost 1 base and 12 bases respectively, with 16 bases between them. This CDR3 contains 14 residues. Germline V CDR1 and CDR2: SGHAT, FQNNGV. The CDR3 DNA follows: TGTGCCAGCAGCTTAGCAGTCAGGGAAGTGACTCAGTACTTC. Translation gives CASSLAVREVTQYF.

DNA for the CDR3: TGTGCCAGCAGCTTAGTGGCCAGGGGGACCTACAATGAGCAGTTCTTC. Translating it yields CASSLVARGTYNEQFF. This rearrangement joins TRBV7-8 to TRBJ2-1; 7 bases fit TRBD1. Trimming removed 1 base from V and 2 bases from J; junction bases left unmatched: 5. This CDR3 is 16 amino acids long. The germline V gene has CDR1 SGHVS and CDR2 FQNEAQ.

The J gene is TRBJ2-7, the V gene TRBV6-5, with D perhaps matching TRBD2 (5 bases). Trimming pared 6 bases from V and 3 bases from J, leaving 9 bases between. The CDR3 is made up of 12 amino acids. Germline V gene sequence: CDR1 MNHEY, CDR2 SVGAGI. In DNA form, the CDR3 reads TGTGCCAGCAGAATCCGGGACTACGAGCAGTACTTC. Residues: CASRIRDYEQYF.

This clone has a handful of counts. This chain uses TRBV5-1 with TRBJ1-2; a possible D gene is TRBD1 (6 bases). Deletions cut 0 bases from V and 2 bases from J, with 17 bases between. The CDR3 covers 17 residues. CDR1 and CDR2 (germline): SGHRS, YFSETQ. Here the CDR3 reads CASSLGWTALINYGYTF. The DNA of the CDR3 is TGCGCCAGCAGCTTGGGGTGGACAGCACTTATCAACTATGGCTACACCTTC.

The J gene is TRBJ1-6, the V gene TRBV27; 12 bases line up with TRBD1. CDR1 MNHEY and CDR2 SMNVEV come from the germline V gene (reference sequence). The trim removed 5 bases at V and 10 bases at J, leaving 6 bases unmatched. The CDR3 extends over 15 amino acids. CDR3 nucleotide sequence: TGTGCCAGCAGTGCGGGACAGGGGGCGGGATCACCCCTCCACTTT. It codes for CASSAGQGAGSPLHF.

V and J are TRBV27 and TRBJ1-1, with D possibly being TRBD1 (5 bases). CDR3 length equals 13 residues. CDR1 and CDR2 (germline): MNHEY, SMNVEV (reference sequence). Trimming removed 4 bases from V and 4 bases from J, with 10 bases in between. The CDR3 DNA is TGTGCCAGCAGTTGGGGTAGGGGCACTGAAGCTTTCTTT. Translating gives CASSWGRGTEAFF.

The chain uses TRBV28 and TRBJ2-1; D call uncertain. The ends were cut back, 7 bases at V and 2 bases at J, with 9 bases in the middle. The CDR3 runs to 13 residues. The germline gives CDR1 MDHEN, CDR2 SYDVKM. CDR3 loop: CASTGRAYNEQFF. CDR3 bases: TGTGCCAGCACAGGAAGAGCCTACAATGAGCAGTTCTTC.

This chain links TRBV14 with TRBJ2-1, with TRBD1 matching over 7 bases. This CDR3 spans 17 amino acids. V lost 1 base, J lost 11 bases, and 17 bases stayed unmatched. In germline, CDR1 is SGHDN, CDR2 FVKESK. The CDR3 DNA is TGTGCCAGCAGCCAAGGCCTCGAGACAGGGAGATTGGCGCAGCAGTTCTTC. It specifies CASSQGLETGRLAQQFF.

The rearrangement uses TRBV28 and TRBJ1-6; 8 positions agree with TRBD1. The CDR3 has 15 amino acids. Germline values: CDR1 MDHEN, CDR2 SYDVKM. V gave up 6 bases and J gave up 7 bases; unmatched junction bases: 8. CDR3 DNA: TGTGCCAGCAGCCGCCGGACAGGGATGAATTCACCCCTCCACTTT. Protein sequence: CASSRRTGMNSPLHF. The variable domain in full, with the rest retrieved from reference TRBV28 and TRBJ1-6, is DVKVTQSSRYLVKRTGEKVFLECVQDMDHENMFWYRQDPGLGLRLIYFSYDVKMKEKGDIPEGYSVSREKKERFSLILESASTNQTSMYLCASSRRTGMNSPLHFGNGTRLTVT.

The CDR3 here is CASGLLSNEQFF. CDR3 coding DNA: TGTGCCAGCGGACTCTTGAGCAATGAGCAGTTCTTC. The V call is TRBV3-1 (or the pseudogene TRBV3-2), the J call TRBJ2-1, with D tentatively TRBD2 (5 bases). The CDR3 is made up of 12 amino acids. The germline gives CDR1 LGHDT, CDR2 YNNKEL (reference sequence). V dropped 8 bases and J dropped 6 bases, with 11 bases sitting between them.